One and the same sample provided the 8 T cell receptor beta chains below, sequenced in a study of glioma-infiltrating T cells. The iRepertoire nested amplicon-rescue multiplex PCR amplified TCR alpha and beta CDR3s from RNA. Using its own MiXCR run on the multiplex PCR reads, TCRdb lists one record per CDR3 protein. The table lists about 380,000 distinct CDR3 sequences, about 40% of them singletons. Sequencing used glioma tissue, nonneoplastic brain tissue, or PBMCs (not recorded which). Every receptor here comes from a human donor with low-grade glioma or glioblastoma, undergoing nonglioma brain surgery, or in good health (not recorded which).

Comments on this clonotype: One end of the junction fails to match germline, which may point to a read error. The chain is built from TRBV28 and TRBJ2-3; 8 bases align to TRBD2. Germline V gives CDR1 MDHEN, CDR2 SYDVKM. The CDR3 runs to 16 residues. The CDR3 loop reads CASSLGSGIWTDTLYF. In DNA form, the CDR3 reads TGTGCCAGCAGTTTAGGTAGCGGGATTTGGACAGATACGCTGTATTTT.

The chain links TRBV18 to TRBJ2-7, with unresolved D. Trimming stripped 2 bases from V and 5 bases from J, with 10 bases between. This CDR3 spans 13 amino acids. The germline V gene has CDR1 KGHSH and CDR2 LQKENI. CDR3 in DNA: TGTGCCAGCTCACCATCTGGAGTTAACGAGCAGTACTTC. Protein product: CASSPSGVNEQYF.

With regard to this clonotype: Given a much more abundant clone one base away, this may be a read error. This chain links TRBV20-1 with TRBJ1-5; 8 nucleotides align to TRBD1. The CDR3 is 16 amino acids. Germline lookup yields CDR1 DFQATT and CDR2 SNEGSKA (reference sequence). The CDR3 DNA follows: TGCAGTGCTAGGATTCCAGGGGGCATGGGCAATCGGCCCCAGCATTTT. It specifies CSARIPGGMGNRPQHF.

This clonotype was observed at least ten times. CDR3 amino acids: CASRSRATEAFF. As DNA, the CDR3 is TGTGCCAGCAGAAGCAGGGCCACTGAAGCTTTCTTT. V is TRBV6-1 and J is TRBJ1-1; tentative D call: TRBD1 (5 bases). Between the trimmed V and J ends, which lost 6 bases and 4 bases, there was a span of 9 bases. Germline V CDR1 and CDR2: MNHNS, SASEGT. The CDR3 is 12 residues long.

This clonotype was seen only once. The chain recombines TRBV6-1 with TRBJ2-3, with 7 nucleotides matching TRBD2. The trim removed 6 bases at V and 2 bases at J, leaving 8 bases unmatched. The CDR3 covers 15 residues. Germline V gives CDR1 MNHNS, CDR2 SASEGT. Written as DNA, the CDR3 is TGTGCCAGCAGCTCCCCAACTAGCGCCACAGATACGCAGTATTTT. It is translated as CASSSPTSATDTQYF.

The chain carries TRBV5-1 and TRBJ2-5; the match to TRBD1 covers 7 bases. In germline, CDR1 is SGHRS, CDR2 YFSETQ. V gave up 3 bases and J gave up 3 bases; unmatched junction bases: 8. The CDR3 has 15 residues. The CDR3 nucleotides read TGCGCCAGCAGCTCCTCCGGGACAGCCGAAGAGACCCAGTACTTC. Its protein product is CASSSSGTAEETQYF.

Note on this clonotype: Germline is not matched at one junction end, which may reflect a read error. The chain recombines TRBV24-1 with TRBJ2-2; maybe TRBD2 (5 bases). The CDR3 spans 12 residues. The germline gives CDR1 KGHDR, CDR2 SFDVKD. The CDR3 coding sequence is TGTGCCACCCAGCGTGACACCGGGGAGCCGTTTTTT. Translated, it gives CATQRDTGEPFF.

Details on this clonotype: The conserved closing phenylalanine or tryptophan is absent in this CDR3, likely reflecting a read error. CDR3 protein: CATSRASLTYNEQFL. The CDR3 DNA follows: TGTGCCACCAGCAGAGCAAGCCTGACCTACAATGAGCAGTTCCTC. The J gene is TRBJ2-1, the V gene TRBV15; D gene ambiguous. From germline, CDR1 is LNHNV and CDR2 YYDKDF (reference sequence). The V end was cut by 1 base, the J end by 2 bases, with 9 bases between. The CDR3 is 15 residues long.